This TCR beta chain was observed in a study of blood T cell repertoires in COVID-19. In the study overall: The United States, Italy and Spain provided the acute and convalescent COVID-19 samples. The analysed material was cDNA or gDNA that came from T cells, B-cell-depleted T cells, or PBMCs.

Method: immunoSEQ multiplex PCR; TCRdb's copy keeps in-frame clones and lacks some. The sample lists around 320,000 clones; approximately 88% were seen once. This CDR3 spans 15 amino acids. Germline loops: CDR1 SGHKS, CDR2 YYEKEE (reference sequence). V was clipped by 2 bases and J by 5 bases, with 16 bases between them. The receptor comes from a woman in her twenties or thirties who had recovered from COVID-19. The gene calls are TRBV5-5 and TRBJ1-1; D not resolved. Sequencing used peripheral blood. The CDR3 reads CASSFHGGRGTEAFF. The CDR3 DNA reads TGTGCCAGCAGCTTCCATGGAGGTAGAGGGACTGAAGCTTTCTTT.